These 23 T cell receptor beta chains share one sample of origin, sequenced in a study of T cell responses to AZD1222 COVID-19 vaccine (dated by TCRdb to the early 2020s). Read against the paper, the sample's time point label means: baseline before first vaccination. The library was produced with the immunoSEQ multiplex PCR assay. In TCRdb, the immuneACCESS table is reduced to in-frame sequences with V and J assigned. These tables do not hold every clone; where another copy was compared, an unresolved V gene accounts for under half, and the others remain unexplained. Recorded for this sample are some 130,000 clones; roughly 90% of them occurred a single time. The leading ten clones occupy 1.5% to 2% of the sample. The source material was peripheral blood, sampled on day 0 of AZD1222 vaccination. The source is an adult in good health.

The chain couples TRBV5-1 to TRBJ1-2; 12 bases agree with TRBD1. The CDR3 runs 19 residues. Trimming took 4 bases from V and 3 from J; bases not matched to a gene: 16. Germline CDR1 is SGHRS and CDR2 is YFSETQ. CDR3 sequence reads: CASSRQPPGQGAPHYGYTF. CDR3 nucleotides: TGCGCCAGCAGCCGACAACCACCGGGACAGGGGGCGCCTCACTATGGCTACACCTTC.

This chain connects TRBV25-1 to TRBJ2-2; D is perhaps TRBD1 or TRBD2 (5 bases each). The germline gives CDR1 MGHDK, CDR2 SYGVNS. The V end was cut by 8 bases, the J end by 5 bases, with 21 bases between. CDR3 length: 16 amino acids. The CDR3 nucleotides read TGTGCCAGCTCGGGGCTGACGGGCGGAACTACCGGGGAGCTGTTTTTT. Protein sequence: CASSGLTGGTTGELFF.

The rearrangement uses TRBV19 and TRBJ2-3; no clear D. Germline V CDR1 and CDR2: LNHDA, SQIVND (reference sequence). This CDR3 is built from 12 residues. V lost 10 bases and J 3 bases, leaving 11 bases between the germline ends. CDR3: CATPVGTDTQYF. The CDR3 coding sequence is TGTGCCACCCCGGTTGGGACAGATACGCAGTATTTT.

V and J are TRBV12-3 or TRBV12-4 and TRBJ1-2, with a tentative D call TRBD1 (6 bases). The V end lost 9 bases, the J end lost 5 bases, and 13 bases lay between the germline ends. The CDR3 is 12 residues long. CDR3 nucleotides: TGTGCCAGGTGGGACAAGAGGTATGGCTACACCTTC. It codes for CARWDKRYGYTF.

The rearrangement joins TRBV30 to TRBJ2-3, with a weak D call TRBD1 (6 bases). Germline V gene data show CDR1 as GTSNPN and CDR2 as SVGIG (reference sequence). This CDR3 contains 12 residues. CDR3 region: CAGGSRTGTQYF. The CDR3 DNA reads TGTGCTGGGGGCAGCCGTACGGGTACGCAGTATTTT.

This sequence joins TRBV6-2 or TRBV6-3 and TRBJ1-1; no definite D call. The CDR3 has 15 residues. Per the germline V gene, CDR1 is MNHEY and CDR2 is SVGEGT. V was clipped by 0 bases and J by 0 bases, with 8 bases between them. The CDR3 DNA reads TGTGCCAGCAGTTACTCCGTAGCCCTGAACACTGAAGCTTTCTTT. This encodes CASSYSVALNTEAFF.

The chain recombines TRBV6-9 with TRBJ1-2, with D tentatively TRBD1 (5 bases). The V end lost 3 bases, the J end lost 8 bases, and 16 bases lay between the germline ends. The CDR3 is 14 residues long. Looked up from germline, CDR1 is MNHGY and CDR2 is SVAAGI. CDR3 sequence reads: CASSYARTLDGYTF. The CDR3, as DNA: TGTGCCAGCAGTTACGCGAGGACATTAGACGGCTACACCTTC.

The chain uses TRBV30 and TRBJ1-5; tentatively, D is TRBD1 (5 bases). Deletions cut 2 bases from V and 6 bases from J, with 11 bases between. This CDR3 has 13 residues. Germline lookup yields CDR1 GTSNPN and CDR2 SVGIG (reference sequence). The CDR3 loop reads CAWSPQEVQPQHF. The CDR3 region has the DNA TGTGCCTGGAGTCCACAGGAGGTTCAGCCCCAGCATTTT.

V and J are TRBV2 and TRBJ2-7, with D tentatively TRBD1 (6 bases). There are 14 residues in the CDR3. Germline loops: CDR1 SNHLY, CDR2 FYNNEI. V was trimmed by 7 bases and J by 4 bases, leaving 17 bases between them. In DNA form, the CDR3 reads TGTGCCAGCAAAAACACAGGGTCGATATACGAGCAGTACTTC. Translated, it gives CASKNTGSIYEQYF.

This chain uses TRBV19 with TRBJ2-1; D gene uncertain. The CDR3 is made up of 15 amino acids. Trimming took 1 base from V and 3 from J, leaving 10 bases between them. Per the germline V gene, CDR1 is LNHDA and CDR2 is SQIVND (reference sequence). The CDR3 coding sequence is TGTGCCAGTAGTATAGTAGGAGACCGCTACAATGAGCAGTTCTTC. This encodes CASSIVGDRYNEQFF.

The chain couples TRBV10-3 to TRBJ2-3; a weak D match, TRBD1 (6 bases). The CDR3 is 14 amino acids. Germline assignment: CDR1 ENHRY and CDR2 SYGVKD. V shed 7 bases and J shed 0 bases, with 11 bases lying between them. The DNA for the CDR3 is TGTGCCATCATGGGGGCCTTTAGCACAGATACGCAGTATTTT. Translation: CAIMGAFSTDTQYF.

V gene TRBV13 combines with J gene TRBJ2-7; 9 bases match TRBD2. This CDR3 spans 14 amino acids. The trim removed 8 bases at V and 6 bases at J, leaving 11 bases unmatched. Germline CDR1 is PRHDT and CDR2 is FYEKMQ (reference sequence). CDR3 sequence reads: CASRTAGGPIEQYF. The CDR3, as DNA: TGTGCCAGCCGGACGGCGGGGGGGCCGATCGAGCAGTACTTC.

This chain uses TRBV9 with TRBJ1-2; D uncertain. This CDR3 spans 12 amino acids. Trimming left V 7 bases short and J 6 bases short, with 13 bases between. Per the germline V gene, CDR1 is SGDLS and CDR2 is YYNGEE. CDR3 in DNA: TGTGCCAGCTACGGGAGCGCCAATGGCTACACCTTC. It is translated as CASYGSANGYTF.

The chain carries TRBV15 and TRBJ2-7; D is possibly TRBD1 (7 bases). The germline V gene has CDR1 LNHNV and CDR2 YYDKDF (reference sequence). This CDR3 has 16 amino acids. Trimming pared 1 base from V and 2 bases from J, leaving 15 bases between. CDR3 in amino acids: CATSRGRQGGTYEQYF. The CDR3 nucleotides read TGTGCCACCAGCAGAGGTCGGCAGGGGGGAACCTACGAGCAGTACTTC. The whole variable domain, filled in from reference TRBV15 and TRBJ2-7, reads DAMVIQNPRYQVTQFGKPVTLSCSQTLNHNVMYWYQQKSSQAPKLLFHYYDKDFNNEADTPDNFQSRRPNTSFCFLDIRSPGLGDTAMYLCATSRGRQGGTYEQYFGPGTRLTVT.

This clone was observed a handful of times. The V and J genes are TRBV2 and TRBJ1-5; unclear D gene. Germline values: CDR1 SNHLY, CDR2 FYNNEI. CDR3 length equals 13 residues. Trimming took 8 bases from V and 6 from J, leaving 14 bases between them. The CDR3 DNA is TGTGCCAGCCATGACCTAATCAGTCAGCCCCAGCATTTT. It is translated as CASHDLISQPQHF.

In regard to this clone: One junction end does not reproduce the germline sequence, and a read error may be involved. This chain connects TRBV6-1 to TRBJ1-2; D not resolved. The CDR3 runs 13 residues. From germline, CDR1 is MNHNS and CDR2 SASEGT. CDR3 residues: CASSEEGFYGYTF. The CDR3 DNA reads TGTGCCAGCAGCGAAGAGGGATTCTATGGCTACACCTTC.

The CDR3 region has the DNA TGCGCCAGCAGCTTGGCGTGGTCCAGACAGGGCTACACCTTC. Translating gives CASSLAWSRQGYTF. The chain links TRBV5-1 to TRBJ1-2, with a tentative D call TRBD1 (5 bases). V was shortened by 0 bases and J by 8 bases, with 14 bases between the two germline ends. Germline V lookup: CDR1 SGHRS, CDR2 YFSETQ. This CDR3 comprises 14 residues.

CDR3 sequence: CASSTGRENGYTF. As DNA, the CDR3 is TGTGCCAGCAGCACCGGGAGGGAGAATGGCTACACCTTC. The chain couples TRBV12-3 or TRBV12-4 to TRBJ1-2; no clear D gene. The CDR3 is made up of 13 amino acids. The V end lost 6 bases, the J end lost 6 bases, and 14 bases lay between the germline ends.

V and J are TRBV29-1 and TRBJ1-2, with 7 bases identical to TRBD1. The CDR3 contains 14 residues. Trimming cost V 5 bases and J 0 bases; bases outside gene matches: 6. CDR1 and CDR2 from the germline V gene are SQVTM and ANQGSEA. The DNA for the CDR3 is TGCAGCGTTAAGGACAGGCTTACTAACTATGGCTACACCTTC. This codes for CSVKDRLTNYGYTF.

The chain has TRBV5-1 and TRBJ1-1; the match to TRBD1 covers 9 bases. The CDR3 loop spans 15 amino acids. Germline assignment: CDR1 SGHRS and CDR2 YFSETQ. The V segment lost 4 bases and the J segment 3 bases; nucleotides outside the gene matches: 7. CDR3 sequence (DNA): TGCGCCAGCAGCGCTTGGACAGGGGCGGACACTGAAGCTTTCTTT. Its protein product is CASSAWTGADTEAFF.

This rearrangement joins TRBV19 to TRBJ1-2; weak D call: TRBD1 (5 bases). Per germline, CDR1 LNHDA and CDR2 SQIVND (reference sequence). This CDR3 comprises 14 residues. Deletions cut 3 bases from V and 4 bases from J, with 12 bases between. The CDR3: CASSMGTWGYGYTF. The CDR3 DNA reads as TGTGCCAGTAGTATGGGGACCTGGGGCTATGGCTACACCTTC. Full variable domain (outside the CDR3, taken from reference TRBV19 and TRBJ1-2): DGGITQSPKYLFRKEGQNVTLSCEQNLNHDAMYWYRQDPGQGLRLIYYSQIVNDFQKGDIAEGYSVSREKKESFPLTVTSAQKNPTAFYLCASSMGTWGYGYTFGSGTRLTVV.

The rearrangement joins TRBV9 to TRBJ1-6; TRBD1 matches 7 bases. Germline V gene lookup returns CDR1 SGDLS and CDR2 YYNGEE. V gave up 0 bases and J gave up 7 bases; unmatched junction bases: 4. This CDR3 has 15 amino acids. The DNA for the CDR3 is TGTGCCAGCAGCGTAGGGCAGGGGGGAAATTCACCCCTCCACTTT. Its protein product is CASSVGQGGNSPLHF.

The rearrangement uses TRBV4-3 and TRBJ1-2; the D gene is possibly TRBD1 (5 bases). The CDR3 is 16 residues long. Germline V gene data show CDR1 as LGHNA and CDR2 as YSLEER. Trimming took off 1 base at V and 1 base at J, with 13 bases between the two ends. CDR3 protein: CASSQALDSGNYGYTF. The CDR3 nucleotides read TGCGCCAGCAGCCAAGCTTTAGACAGTGGTAACTATGGCTACACCTTC.